This T cell receptor (beta chain) was found in a study of blood T cell repertoires in COVID-19. Background on the study: PBMCs, B-cell-depleted T cells, or T cells provided the cDNA or gDNA that made up the material.

This CDR3 has 15 residues. Germline CDR1 is MNHEY and CDR2 is SMNVEV (reference sequence). V was cut by 2 bases and J by 5 bases, with 12 bases left in between. Sequencing used immunoSEQ multiplex PCR; TCRdb keeps in-frame clones, though not all of them. The data contain about 30,000 clones, around 80% of them singletons. This TCR derives from an elderly man with acute or convalescent COVID-19. Sample: peripheral blood. J is TRBJ2-2 and V is TRBV27; D is perhaps TRBD1 (5 bases). CDR3 sequence: CASSLTRVRTGELFF. Here the CDR3 DNA reads TGTGCCAGCAGTTTAACCAGGGTTCGGACCGGGGAGCTGTTTTTT.